This T cell receptor beta chain derives from a study of blood T cell repertoires in COVID-19. Looking at the study overall: Acute and convalescent COVID-19 specimens originated in the United States, Italy and Spain.

Germline lookup yields CDR1 MNHEY and CDR2 SMNVEV (reference sequence). V dropped 5 bases and J dropped 2 bases, with 13 bases sitting between them. The CDR3 extends over 14 amino acids. In the original analysis: Amplification with reference gene primers provided the estimates of nucleated cell counts. The data were produced by immunoSEQ multiplex PCR, yet TCRdb's version contains in-frame clones alone and is incomplete. V and J calls plus clone size are reproduced from that table; the DNA served to infer D and trimming. The sample contains under 100,000 clones, about 85% of which appear only once. The receptor was isolated from a man older than 75 with active or convalescent COVID-19. The sample comprised peripheral blood. The rearrangement joins TRBV27 to TRBJ2-7, with a weak D call TRBD1 (6 bases). The CDR3 reads CASSIQGGPYEQYF. In DNA, the CDR3 is TGTGCCAGCAGTATACAGGGTGGCCCCTACGAGCAGTACTTC.